Included here is one TCR beta chain sequence, with context. Its antigen is undetermined. Germline CDR1 KGHSH, CDR2 LQKENI. This CDR3 is built from 15 residues. V lost 0 bases, J lost 7 bases, and 2 bases stayed unmatched. Data came from immunoSEQ multiplex PCR; TCRdb stores just in-frame clones and leaves some out. Here the sample spans 100,000 to 150,000 clones, 85% to 90% being singletons. These data originate in a study of cytomegalovirus exposure and HLA in healthy donors. The overall study: A later analysis reported the 100 to 150 validation repertoires used the same platform as the 550 to 700 first-cohort repertoires.

Overall study findings and caveats: It was confirmed in vitro that a few of the CMV-associated chains were specific for CMV antigens. Reported results showed that the classifier diagnosed cytomegalovirus status with high specificity and sensitivity. The study recorded 150 to 200 TCR beta chains that were cytomegalovirus-associated.

The material sequenced was PBMCs. V usage is TRBV18 and J usage is TRBJ2-4; 11 nucleotides line up with TRBD2. The clonotype originates from a young man in good health and CMV-seronegative. The CDR3 loop reads CASSPPVAGGNIQYF. CDR3 coding DNA: TGTGCCAGCTCACCACCGGTAGCGGGAGGGAACATTCAGTACTTC.